One sample yielded the 18 T cell receptor beta chains listed below, sequenced in a study of neurological immune-mediated disorders. A single record per CDR3 protein comes from TCRdb applying MiXCR to the 5' RACE reads. The data hold tens of thousands of distinct CDR3 sequences, with around 3.6% observed a single time. Input material: PBMCs. The receptors were sampled from a woman between 50 and 59 years old with multiple sclerosis.

This clonotype appeared a few times. CDR3 protein: CASSLVEANTEAFF. DNA for the CDR3: TGCGCCAGCAGCTTGGTTGAAGCGAACACTGAAGCTTTCTTT. The rearrangement uses TRBV5-1 and TRBJ1-1; D not resolved. CDR3 length: 14 residues. Germline CDR1 is SGHRS and CDR2 is YFSETQ. V shed 0 bases and J shed 1 base, with 7 bases lying between them.

This clonotype was picked up many times. The chain uses TRBV9 and TRBJ2-5; D may match TRBD1 or TRBD2 (5 bases each). Between the trimmed V and J ends, which lost 3 bases and 9 bases, there was a span of 24 bases. The CDR3 is made up of 16 amino acids. CDR1 is SGDLS, CDR2 YYNGEE, per germline. The CDR3 here is CASSARALADQGAQYF. Here the CDR3 DNA reads TGTGCCAGCAGCGCCCGCGCGCTAGCAGACCAGGGTGCCCAGTACTTC. The variable domain in full, with the rest retrieved from reference TRBV9 and TRBJ2-5, is DSGVTQTPKHLITATGQRVTLRCSPRSGDLSVYWYQQSLDQGLQFLIQYYNGEERAKGNILERFSAQQFPDLHSELNLSSLELGDSALYFCASSARALADQGAQYFGPGTRLLVL.

This clonotype has a count of ten or more. The rearrangement links TRBV20-1 to TRBJ2-7; the D is unclear. Germline V lookup: CDR1 DFQATT, CDR2 SNEGSKA (reference sequence). V was trimmed by 5 bases and J by 0 bases, leaving 5 bases between them. The CDR3 is made up of 11 amino acids. The CDR3 nucleotides read TGCAGTGCTGTCACCTCCTACGAGCAGTACTTC. Its protein is CSAVTSYEQYF.

This clonotype has a count of ten or more. The chain carries TRBV9 and TRBJ2-2; D is unresolved. The V end was cut by 4 bases, the J end by 1 base, with 5 bases between. The CDR3 extends over 13 amino acids. Germline CDR1 reads SGDLS; CDR2 reads YYNGEE. The CDR3 bases are TGTGCCAGCAGCCCTTGGAACACCGGGGAGCTGTTTTTT. This sequence encodes CASSPWNTGELFF.

This clonotype was counted ten times or more. CDR3 sequence: CASSLGRLGGTYGYTF. The CDR3 nucleotides read TGTGCCAGCAGCTTAGGTCGGTTGGGGGGAACCTATGGCTACACCTTC. The chain employs TRBV7-2 and TRBJ1-2, with D possibly matching TRBD1 (5 bases). V lost 1 base and J lost 4, with 16 bases in between. CDR1 SGHTA and CDR2 FQGNSA come from the germline V gene. This CDR3 is 16 amino acids long. Filled out from reference TRBV7-2 and TRBJ1-2, the complete variable domain reads GAGVSQSPSNKVTEKGKDVELRCDPISGHTALYWYRQSLGQGLEFLIYFQGNSAPDKSGLPSDRFSAERTGGSVSTLTIQRTQQEDSAVYLCASSLGRLGGTYGYTFGSGTRLTVV.

This clonotype was picked up many times. The J gene is TRBJ1-1, the V gene TRBV7-2; no firm D call. The CDR3 consists of 12 residues. V shed 6 bases and J shed 5 bases, with 10 bases lying between them. Germline V gene data show CDR1 as SGHTA and CDR2 as FQGNSA. The CDR3 DNA is TGTGCCAGCAGGCGGATTGGGACTGAAGCTTTCTTT. Its protein product is CASRRIGTEAFF.

This clonotype was picked up many times. The chain's CDR3 is CASRPGRASNQPQHF. CDR3 in DNA: TGTGCCAGCAGACCAGGAAGGGCGAGCAATCAGCCCCAGCATTTT. The chain couples TRBV7-2 to TRBJ1-5; D is unresolved. V lost 6 bases, J lost 1 base, and 13 bases lay in between. The CDR3 spans 15 residues. The germline V gene has CDR1 SGHTA and CDR2 FQGNSA. Using reference TRBV7-2 and TRBJ1-5 for the parts outside the CDR3, the full variable domain is GAGVSQSPSNKVTEKGKDVELRCDPISGHTALYWYRQSLGQGLEFLIYFQGNSAPDKSGLPSDRFSAERTGGSVSTLTIQRTQQEDSAVYLCASRPGRASNQPQHFGDGTRLSIL.

This clonotype was found many times. The chain couples TRBV20-1 to TRBJ2-6; D uncertain. The CDR3 length is 18 residues. Germline V gene sequence: CDR1 DFQATT, CDR2 SNEGSKA (reference sequence). V dropped 3 bases and J dropped 0 bases, with 18 bases sitting between them. CDR3 sequence (DNA): TGCAGTGCTAGTTCAGGATACGCCATGAGCTCTGGGGCCAACGTCCTGACTTTC. Translating gives CSASSGYAMSSGANVLTF.

This clonotype was detected ten times or more. This chain connects TRBV5-1 to TRBJ1-3; no reliable D call. The germline V and J ends were trimmed by 0 bases and 0 bases, with 7 bases remaining between them. CDR3 length: 15 amino acids. Germline-derived CDR1 and CDR2 are SGHRS and YFSETQ. The CDR3 sequence is CASSLAGISGNTIYF. In DNA, the CDR3 is TGCGCCAGCAGCTTGGCGGGGATCTCTGGAAACACCATATATTTT.

This clonotype was found many times. The chain links TRBV20-1 to TRBJ2-3; D unresolved. V lost 6 bases and J lost 1, with 17 bases in between. Germline-derived CDR1 and CDR2 are DFQATT and SNEGSKA (reference sequence). The CDR3 totals 15 residues. CDR3 nucleotides: TGCAGTGCCCCACATCCAACCCGGGGCACAGATACGCAGTATTTT. Its protein product is CSAPHPTRGTDTQYF.

This clonotype was counted at least ten times. This rearrangement joins TRBV7-2 to TRBJ2-3; D remains unclear. The V gene's germline CDR1 is SGHTA and CDR2 FQGNSA. The CDR3 runs 12 residues. V lost 5 bases, J lost 8 bases, and 11 bases lay in between. CDR3 in DNA: TGTGCCAGCAGCCAGATGGCCACTACGCAGTATTTT. It specifies CASSQMATTQYF. Using reference TRBV7-2 and TRBJ2-3 for the parts outside the CDR3, the full variable domain is GAGVSQSPSNKVTEKGKDVELRCDPISGHTALYWYRQSLGQGLEFLIYFQGNSAPDKSGLPSDRFSAERTGGSVSTLTIQRTQQEDSAVYLCASSQMATTQYFGPGTRLTVL.

This clonotype was picked up many times. The chain has TRBV5-1 and TRBJ2-7; TRBD1 matches 7 bases. The CDR3 extends over 15 amino acids. CDR1 SGHRS and CDR2 YFSETQ come from the germline V gene. J was trimmed by 0 bases and V by 4 bases; bases with no gene match: 7. The CDR3 coding sequence is TGCGCCAGCAGCACCCTGACAGGGAGCTCCTACGAGCAGTACTTC. This sequence encodes CASSTLTGSSYEQYF.

This clonotype was detected many times. The chain is built from TRBV20-1 and TRBJ1-5; TRBD1 is a possible D gene (5 bases). Germline V lookup: CDR1 DFQATT, CDR2 SNEGSKA (reference sequence). The CDR3 has 16 residues. The germline V and J ends were trimmed by 5 bases and 0 bases, with 17 bases remaining between them. The CDR3 DNA is TGCAGTGCTGGGGCTCCCGTGGCGGTTAGCAATCAGCCCCAGCATTTT. Its translation: CSAGAPVAVSNQPQHF.

This clonotype has at least ten counts. The chain is built from TRBV20-1 and TRBJ2-1; TRBD1 aligns across 10 bases. The CDR3 has 14 residues. Germline values: CDR1 DFQATT, CDR2 SNEGSKA (reference sequence). The J segment lost 6 bases and the V segment lost 3 bases, leaving 5 bases of the junction unmatched. The CDR3 DNA reads as TGCAGTGCTAGCGACAGGGGGCAAGGCAATGAGCAGTTCTTC. It is translated as CSASDRGQGNEQFF.

This clonotype has ten or more counts. The V gene is TRBV7-2, the J gene TRBJ2-1; 7 bases map to TRBD1. Losses at the gene ends were 7 bases for V and 3 bases for J; bases not matched to a gene: 9. The CDR3 covers 15 residues. CDR1 and CDR2 (germline): SGHTA, FQGNSA. This CDR3 is CASIAGQAHYNEQFF. In nucleotides, the CDR3 is TGTGCCAGCATCGCCGGACAGGCCCACTACAATGAGCAGTTCTTC.

This clonotype was counted many times. V and J are TRBV12-3 or TRBV12-4 and TRBJ1-2; no clear D. The CDR3 loop spans 15 amino acids. Trimming left V 4 bases short and J 5 bases short, with 17 bases between. CDR3 DNA sequence: TGTGCCAGCAGTTCCCACCGCGGGTCTGTTTATGGCTACACCTTC. As protein: CASSSHRGSVYGYTF.

This clonotype was seen at least ten times. The V gene is TRBV20-1, the J gene TRBJ2-7; maybe TRBD2 (6 bases). The CDR3 runs 15 residues. Germline V gives CDR1 DFQATT, CDR2 SNEGSKA (reference sequence). Between the trimmed V and J ends, which lost 2 bases and 0 bases, there was a span of 14 bases. CDR3 sequence reads: CSARKLGGPSYEQYF. The CDR3 coding sequence is TGCAGTGCTAGAAAGTTGGGGGGACCCTCCTACGAGCAGTACTTC.

This clonotype was counted many times. The chain uses TRBV7-2 and TRBJ2-7; the match to TRBD2 covers 7 bases. Germline V lookup: CDR1 SGHTA, CDR2 FQGNSA. J lost 7 bases, V lost 0 bases, and 6 bases had no gene match. This CDR3 spans 14 amino acids. The CDR3 nucleotides are TGTGCCAGCAGCTTAGCCGGCTGGGGGGGAGAGCAGTACTTC. Protein product: CASSLAGWGGEQYF.